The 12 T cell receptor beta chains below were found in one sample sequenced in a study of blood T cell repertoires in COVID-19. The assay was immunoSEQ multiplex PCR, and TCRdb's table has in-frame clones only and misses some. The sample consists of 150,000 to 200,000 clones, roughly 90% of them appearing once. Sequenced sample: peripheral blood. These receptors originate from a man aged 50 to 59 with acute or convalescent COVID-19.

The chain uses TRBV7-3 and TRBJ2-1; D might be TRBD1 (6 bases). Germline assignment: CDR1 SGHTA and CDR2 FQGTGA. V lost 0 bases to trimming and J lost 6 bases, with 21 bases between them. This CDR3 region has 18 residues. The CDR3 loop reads CASSLTGYRDTKGNEQFF. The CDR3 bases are TGTGCCAGCAGCTTAACGGGCTACAGGGACACTAAGGGCAATGAGCAGTTCTTC.

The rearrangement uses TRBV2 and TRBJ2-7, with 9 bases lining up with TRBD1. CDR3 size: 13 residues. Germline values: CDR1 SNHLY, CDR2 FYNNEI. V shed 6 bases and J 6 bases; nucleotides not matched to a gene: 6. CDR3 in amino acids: CASRTGTGIEQYV. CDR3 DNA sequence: TGTGCCAGCAGGACCGGGACAGGGATCGAGCAGTACGTC.

CDR3 sequence (DNA): TGTGCCAGCAGCCAAGACAGGGTGACGGCTTTCTTT. This encodes CASSQDRVTAFF. This rearrangement joins TRBV3-1 (or the pseudogene TRBV3-2) to TRBJ1-1; D possibly corresponds to TRBD1 (5 bases). CDR1 and CDR2 (germline): LGHDT, YNNKEL (reference sequence). Trimming took off 0 bases at V and 11 bases at J, with 10 bases between the two ends. The CDR3 loop spans 12 amino acids.

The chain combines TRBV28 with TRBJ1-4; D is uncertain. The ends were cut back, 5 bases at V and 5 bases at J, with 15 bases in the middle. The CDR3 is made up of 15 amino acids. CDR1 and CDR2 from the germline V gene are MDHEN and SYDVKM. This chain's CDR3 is CASSILGHPNEKLFF. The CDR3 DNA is TGTGCCAGCAGTATCCTCGGTCATCCGAATGAAAAACTGTTTTTT.

The CDR3 sequence is CASSESVGTSWETQYF. As DNA, the CDR3 is TGCGCCAGCAGTGAGTCGGTAGGGACTTCATGGGAGACCCAGTACTTC. The chain links TRBV10-2 to TRBJ2-5; D might be TRBD2 (6 bases). The CDR3 runs to 16 residues. V gave up 0 bases and J gave up 5 bases, with 16 bases separating them. Germline V gene lookup returns CDR1 WSHSY and CDR2 SAAADI.

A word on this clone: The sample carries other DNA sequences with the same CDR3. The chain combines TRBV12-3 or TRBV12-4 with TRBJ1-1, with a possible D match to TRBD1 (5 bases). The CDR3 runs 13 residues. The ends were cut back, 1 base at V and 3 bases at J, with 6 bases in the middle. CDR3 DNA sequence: TGTGCCAGCAGTTTAGGGGGGGACACTGAAGCTTTCTTT. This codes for CASSLGGDTEAFF.

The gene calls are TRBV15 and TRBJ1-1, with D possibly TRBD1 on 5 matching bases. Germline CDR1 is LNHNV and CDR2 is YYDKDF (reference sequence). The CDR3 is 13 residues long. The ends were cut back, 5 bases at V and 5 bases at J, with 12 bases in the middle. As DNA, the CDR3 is TGTGCCACCAGCGCGAGGGGAGGAACTGAAGCTTTCTTT. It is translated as CATSARGGTEAFF.

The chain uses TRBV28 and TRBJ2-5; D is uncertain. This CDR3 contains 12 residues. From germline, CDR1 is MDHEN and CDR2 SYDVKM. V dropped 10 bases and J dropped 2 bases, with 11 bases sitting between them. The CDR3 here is CAIARLQETQYF. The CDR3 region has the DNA TGTGCCATCGCGAGACTTCAAGAGACCCAGTACTTC.

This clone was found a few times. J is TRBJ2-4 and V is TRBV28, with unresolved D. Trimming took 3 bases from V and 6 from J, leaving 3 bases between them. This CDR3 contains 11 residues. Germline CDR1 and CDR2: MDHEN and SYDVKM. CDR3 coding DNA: TGTGCCAGCAGTTTCAGAAACATTCAGTACTTC. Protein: CASSFRNIQYF.

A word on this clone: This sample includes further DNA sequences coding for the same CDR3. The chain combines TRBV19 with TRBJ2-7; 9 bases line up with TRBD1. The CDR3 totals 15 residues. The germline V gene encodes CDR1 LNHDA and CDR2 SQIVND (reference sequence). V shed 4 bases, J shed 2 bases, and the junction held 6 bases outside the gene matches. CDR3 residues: CASSTTGTGPYEQYV. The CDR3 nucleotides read TGTGCCAGTAGTACAACCGGGACAGGGCCCTACGAGCAGTACGTC.

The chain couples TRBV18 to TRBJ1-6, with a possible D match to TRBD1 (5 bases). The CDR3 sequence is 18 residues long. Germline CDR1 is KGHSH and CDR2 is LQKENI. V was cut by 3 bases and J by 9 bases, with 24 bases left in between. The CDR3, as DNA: TGTGCCAGCTCACCGCCGCTAAGCCAGGGTGGTTTCGGTTCACCCCTCCACTTT. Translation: CASSPPLSQGGFGSPLHF.

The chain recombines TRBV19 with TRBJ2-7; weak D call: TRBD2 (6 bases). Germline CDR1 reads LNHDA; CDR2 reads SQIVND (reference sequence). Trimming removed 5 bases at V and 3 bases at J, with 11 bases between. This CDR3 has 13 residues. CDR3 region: CASSVGLGYEQYF. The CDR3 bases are TGTGCCAGTAGTGTGGGACTGGGCTACGAGCAGTACTTC.